These 18 T cell receptor beta chains were all obtained from the same sample, sequenced in a study of blood T cell repertoires in COVID-19. Only in-frame clones appear in the TCRdb table, and some are missing; sequencing was by immunoSEQ multiplex PCR. In the table there are some 300,000 clones, 88% of which are singletons. Sequenced sample: PBMCs or T cells enriched from blood (not recorded which). These receptors were collected from a woman in her 30s who had recovered from COVID-19.

The table lists this clone with a few counts. V gene TRBV30 combines with J gene TRBJ1-2, with 7 bases identical to TRBD1. The CDR3 is made up of 13 amino acids. Germline lookup yields CDR1 GTSNPN and CDR2 SVGIG (reference sequence). Germline trimming cut 1 base from V and 6 bases from J; bases unmatched to any gene: 5. CDR3 sequence (DNA): TGTGCCTGGAGTGGTAGGGGGCGAGATGGCTACACCTTC. It specifies CAWSGRGRDGYTF.

The chain combines TRBV27 with TRBJ2-7; 7 nucleotides align to TRBD1. Per germline, CDR1 MNHEY and CDR2 SMNVEV (reference sequence). After removal of 3 bases from V and 4 bases from J, the junction contained 9 bases not matched to a gene. The CDR3 extends over 15 amino acids. The CDR3 coding sequence is TGTGCCAGCAGTTTGAAGGGGGCCGCAGTTTACGAGCAGTACTTC. Protein product: CASSLKGAAVYEQYF.

The chain combines TRBV7-6 with TRBJ2-7; 8 bases are a match to TRBD2. There are 16 residues in the CDR3. V shed 3 bases and J 0 bases; nucleotides not matched to a gene: 7. Germline V CDR1 and CDR2: SGHVS, FNYEAQ. The CDR3 nucleotides are TGTGCCAGCAGCTTGACTAGCGCGCGGAGCTCCTACGAGCAGTACTTC. This translates into CASSLTSARSSYEQYF.

The rearrangement links TRBV10-3 to TRBJ2-7; the match to TRBD2 covers 14 bases. The V gene's germline CDR1 is ENHRY and CDR2 SYGVKD. This CDR3 region has 16 residues. The V gene end was trimmed by 6 bases and the J gene end by 7 bases; junction bases not matched to a gene: 11. The CDR3 DNA reads TGTGCCATCAGCGGACTAGCGGGAGGACCCGACGCGGAGCAGTACTTC. Protein: CAISGLAGGPDAEQYF.

The chain joins TRBV13 to TRBJ1-3; 8 nucleotides line up with TRBD1. Germline loops: CDR1 PRHDT, CDR2 FYEKMQ (reference sequence). This CDR3 is 16 amino acids long. Losses at the gene ends were 6 bases for V and 2 bases for J; bases not matched to a gene: 9. The CDR3, as DNA: TGTGCCAGCAGTCCAATCCAGGGGGCGCCTGGAAACACCATATATTTT. Its translation: CASSPIQGAPGNTIYF.

This clone was seen once. The chain recombines TRBV7-8 with TRBJ2-4, with TRBD1 as a possible D gene (6 bases). The ends were cut back, 5 bases at V and 8 bases at J, with 19 bases in the middle. This CDR3 is built from 15 residues. Germline V gene data show CDR1 as SGHVS and CDR2 as FQNEAQ. The CDR3 DNA reads TGTGCCAGCAGCCCCCTCGGGTGGAACAGGGACATTCAGTACTTC. It specifies CASSPLGWNRDIQYF. The full variable domain, with the rest looked up from reference TRBV7-8 and TRBJ2-4, is GAGVSQSPRYKVAKRGQDVALRCDPISGHVSLFWYQQALGQGPEFLTYFQNEAQLDKSGLPSDRFFAERPEGSVSTLKIQRTQQEDSAVYLCASSPLGWNRDIQYFGAGTRLSVL.

This sequence joins TRBV10-3 and TRBJ1-5; D not resolved. The germline V and J ends were trimmed by 7 bases and 0 bases, with 13 bases remaining between them. Germline CDR1 is ENHRY and CDR2 is SYGVKD. CDR3 size: 15 residues. Here the CDR3 DNA reads TGTGCCATCACTTGGACTATCTATAGCAATCAGCCCCAGCATTTT. This codes for CAITWTIYSNQPQHF.

The rearrangement joins TRBV5-1 to TRBJ2-1; 11 positions match TRBD1. This CDR3 region has 15 residues. V dropped 5 bases and J dropped 4; count of bases not matched to a gene: 5. Germline V gene lookup returns CDR1 SGHRS and CDR2 YFSETQ. The CDR3 region is CASREGQGAYNEQFF. The DNA for the CDR3 is TGCGCCAGCAGGGAAGGACAGGGGGCTTACAATGAGCAGTTCTTC. The entire variable domain, with the rest obtained from reference TRBV5-1 and TRBJ2-1, is as follows: KAGVTQTPRYLIKTRGQQVTLSCSPISGHRSVSWYQQTPGQGLQFLFEYFSETQRNKGNFPGRFSGRQFSNSRSEMNVSTLELGDSALYLCASREGQGAYNEQFFGPGTRLTVL.

The V gene is TRBV4-2, the J gene TRBJ2-6; no definite D call. This CDR3 contains 15 residues. V shed 0 bases and J shed 0 bases, with 3 bases lying between them. In germline, CDR1 is LGHNA, CDR2 YNFKEQ. CDR3: CASSQDSSGANVLTF. In DNA, the CDR3 is TGTGCCAGCAGCCAAGACAGCTCTGGGGCCAACGTCCTGACTTTC.

The chain carries TRBV2 and TRBJ1-1; tentative D call: TRBD1 (6 bases). Deletions cut 7 bases from V and 1 base from J, with 22 bases between. The germline CDR1 and CDR2 sequences are SNHLY and FYNNEI. The CDR3 covers 17 residues. CDR3 residues: CASIGGERNRENTEAFF. DNA for the CDR3: TGTGCCAGCATAGGGGGGGAGAGAAACAGGGAGAACACTGAAGCTTTCTTT.

The chain employs TRBV5-1 and TRBJ2-5, with 10 bases that match TRBD2. Germline values: CDR1 SGHRS, CDR2 YFSETQ. The CDR3 extends over 15 amino acids. Losses at the gene ends were 4 bases for V and 3 bases for J; bases not matched to a gene: 6. The CDR3 sequence is CASSHSLAGKETQYF. For the CDR3, the DNA is TGCGCCAGCAGCCATTCACTAGCGGGAAAAGAGACCCAGTACTTC.

The rearrangement joins TRBV7-2 to TRBJ1-4; D gene unclear. Trimming cost V 1 base and J 5 bases, with 5 bases left between them. Germline-derived CDR1 and CDR2 are SGHTA and FQGNSA. The CDR3 runs to 13 residues. CDR3 sequence: CASSLGANEKLFF. The CDR3, as DNA: TGTGCCAGCAGCTTAGGCGCGAATGAAAAACTGTTTTTT.

The chain recombines TRBV5-5 with TRBJ1-3, with 8 bases fitting TRBD1. The germline CDR1 and CDR2 sequences are SGHKS and YYEKEE (reference sequence). Trimming removed 1 base from V and 3 bases from J; junction bases left unmatched: 3. The CDR3 length is 15 residues. CDR3 sequence (DNA): TGTGCCAGCAGCTTGAGTGACAGGGGTGGAAACACCATATATTTT. Translating it yields CASSLSDRGGNTIYF. Filled out from reference TRBV5-5 and TRBJ1-3, the complete variable domain reads DAGVTQSPTHLIKTRGQQVTLRCSPISGHKSVSWYQQVLGQGPQFIFQYYEKEERGRGNFPDRFSARQFPNYSSELNVNALLLGDSALYLCASSLSDRGGNTIYFGEGSWLTVV.

The genes are TRBV28 and TRBJ2-1; the match to TRBD2 covers 11 bases. The germline V gene has CDR1 MDHEN and CDR2 SYDVKM. V trimming: 5 bases; J trimming: 5 bases; junction bases outside the gene matches: 8. The CDR3 is 16 amino acids. CDR3 bases: TGTGCCAGCAGTATGCCGGGACTAGCGGCGAACAATGAGCAGTTCTTC. This encodes CASSMPGLAANNEQFF.

The chain has TRBV11-2 and TRBJ2-7; 8 positions agree with TRBD2. The CDR3 sequence is 14 residues long. The ends lost 0 bases at V and 3 bases at J; junction bases unmatched: 1. CDR1 and CDR2 from the germline V gene are SGHAT and FQNNGV. The CDR3 here is CASSLEAGDYEQYF. The DNA for the CDR3 is TGTGCCAGCAGCTTAGAAGCGGGGGACTACGAGCAGTACTTC.

V gene TRBV2 combines with J gene TRBJ1-5; D possibly corresponds to TRBD1 (5 bases). V lost 4 bases, J lost 5 bases, and 6 bases lay in between. Germline values: CDR1 SNHLY, CDR2 FYNNEI. CDR3 length equals 12 residues. The DNA of the CDR3 is TGTGCCAGCAGTGGGGGGGATCAGCCCCAGCATTTT. As protein: CASSGGDQPQHF.

The chain couples TRBV7-9 to TRBJ2-7; 7 bases are a match to TRBD2. The CDR3 consists of 18 residues. Unmatched junction bases numbered 17, after V lost 5 bases and J lost 1 base. The germline CDR1 and CDR2 sequences are SEHNR and FQNEAQ (reference sequence). DNA of the CDR3: TGTGCCAGCAGCCCTTGGGGGGGGGAGGGCGTTAGATCCTACGAGCAGTACTTC. Translation gives CASSPWGGEGVRSYEQYF. The variable domain in full, with the rest retrieved from reference TRBV7-9 and TRBJ2-7, is DTGVSQNPRHKITKRGQNVTFRCDPISEHNRLYWYRQTLGQGPEFLTYFQNEAQLEKSRLLSDRFSAERPKGSFSTLEIQRTEQGDSAMYLCASSPWGGEGVRSYEQYFGPGTRLTVT.

J is TRBJ1-2 and V is TRBV18; a possible D gene is TRBD1 (6 bases). The germline V gene has CDR1 KGHSH and CDR2 LQKENI. The CDR3 extends over 14 amino acids. Between the trimmed V and J ends, which lost 5 bases and 1 base, there was a span of 11 bases. The CDR3: CASSVRGDNYGYTF. The CDR3 DNA reads TGTGCCAGCTCAGTCAGGGGAGATAACTATGGCTACACCTTC. Together with reference TRBV18 and TRBJ1-2, the CDR3 gives the full variable domain: NAGVMQNPRHLVRRRGQEARLRCSPMKGHSHVYWYRQLPEEGLKFMVYLQKENIIDESGMPKERFSAEFPKEGPSILRIQQVVRGDSAAYFCASSVRGDNYGYTFGSGTRLTVV.